The next 9 T cell receptor beta chains were all read from a single sample in a study of shared clonotypes between healthy human individuals. The protocol was immunoSEQ multiplex PCR, while the TCRdb copy is restricted to in-frame clones and leaves out a portion. The sample records about 1.4 million clones, around 95% being singletons. Sequenced sample: naive CD4+ T cells sorted from blood. Subset of the sample: CD45RA+ positively selected. The receptor source for this set is a young man in good health.

The chain's CDR3 is CASSLWTSGQETQYF. CDR3 nucleotides: TGCGCCAGCAGCCTCTGGACTAGCGGCCAAGAGACCCAGTACTTC. The chain joins TRBV5-1 to TRBJ2-5, with 10 nucleotides matching TRBD2. The CDR3 extends over 15 amino acids. J was trimmed by 1 base and V by 4 bases; bases with no gene match: 4. Per the germline V gene, CDR1 is SGHRS and CDR2 is YFSETQ.

The chain links TRBV11-2 to TRBJ1-3; D might be TRBD1 (6 bases). The V end lost 1 base, the J end lost 4 bases, and 14 bases lay between the germline ends. The CDR3 consists of 16 residues. From germline, CDR1 is SGHAT and CDR2 FQNNGV. CDR3 in amino acids: CASSLGARGRGNTIYF. In nucleotides, the CDR3 is TGTGCCAGCAGCTTAGGGGCTCGGGGGCGAGGAAACACCATATATTTT.

The J gene is TRBJ2-3, the V gene TRBV4-3; TRBD2 matches at 7 bases. Germline loops: CDR1 LGHNA, CDR2 YSLEER. The CDR3 covers 15 residues. V gave up 3 bases and J gave up 0 bases; unmatched junction bases: 3. The CDR3 reads CASSQDSGSTDTQYF. CDR3 nucleotide sequence: TGCGCCAGCAGCCAGGATAGCGGGAGCACAGATACGCAGTATTTT.

The chain is built from TRBV5-1 and TRBJ1-2; 8 bases are shared with TRBD1. V lost 3 bases and J lost 4; bases outside the gene matches: 8. The CDR3 has 15 amino acids. The germline gives CDR1 SGHRS, CDR2 YFSETQ. The CDR3 reads CASSSPGQGVYGYTF. In DNA form, the CDR3 reads TGCGCCAGCAGCTCTCCAGGACAGGGCGTCTATGGCTACACCTTC.

The chain joins TRBV4-2 to TRBJ2-3; 10 bases map to TRBD2. Germline V lookup: CDR1 LGHNA, CDR2 YNFKEQ. The CDR3 length is 16 residues. The trim removed 0 bases at V and 6 bases at J, leaving 6 bases unmatched. The CDR3 DNA is TGTGCCAGCAGCCAAGATCCTAGCGGGAGTGTCGATACGCAGTATTTT. Encoded protein: CASSQDPSGSVDTQYF.

The rearrangement links TRBV4-1 to TRBJ1-2; TRBD1 matches 7 bases. The CDR3 contains 17 residues. J lost 3 bases, V lost 0 bases, and 10 bases had no gene match. Germline assignment: CDR1 MGHRA and CDR2 YSYEKL. In DNA, the CDR3 is TGCGCCAGCAGCCAAGATACCGGACAGGACGCCTACTATGGCTACACCTTC. It specifies CASSQDTGQDAYYGYTF.

The chain is built from TRBV12-5 and TRBJ2-3, with D possibly matching TRBD2 (5 bases). Trimming pared 2 bases from V and 5 bases from J, leaving 8 bases between. There are 13 residues in the CDR3. The germline V gene has CDR1 LGHNT and CDR2 FRNRAP. The DNA for the CDR3 is TGTGCTAGTGGTTTGACCGGGGTAGATACGCAGTATTTT. The encoded protein is CASGLTGVDTQYF.

This clone was recorded once. The chain employs TRBV6-1 and TRBJ2-5; D gene uncertain. Trimming left V 0 bases short and J 2 bases short, with 10 bases between. The CDR3 consists of 15 residues. The germline CDR1 and CDR2 sequences are MNHNS and SASEGT. The CDR3 sequence is CASSEAFGIQETQYF. CDR3 nucleotide sequence: TGTGCCAGCAGTGAAGCGTTTGGCATACAAGAGACCCAGTACTTC.

The rearrangement uses TRBV7-2 and TRBJ1-2; no firm D call. V lost 5 bases and J 1 base, leaving 11 bases between the germline ends. Per the germline V gene, CDR1 is SGHTA and CDR2 is FQGNSA. The CDR3 consists of 14 residues. The CDR3 loop reads CASSRGPINYGYTF. The CDR3 region has the DNA TGTGCCAGCAGCCGAGGACCGATTAACTATGGCTACACCTTC.